This T cell receptor beta chain was recorded in a study of T-cell reconstitution after alpha-beta-depleted transplantation in children. General study findings and limits: Expanded clones from the graft, numbering several hundred, reportedly supplied alpha-beta T cells about two months after transplant. Fresh T-cell production supplied most of the T-cell counts and diversity seen one year after transplant. Some patients showed high day-60 TCRbeta diversity, which derived from surviving recipient T cells and thymic progenitors.

This clonotype was observed a handful of times. Its antigen is as yet unknown. This sample's TCRbeta library carried unique molecular identifier barcodes. Using its own MiXCR run on the PCR reads, TCRdb lists one record per CDR3 protein. The table shows more than 200,000 distinct CDR3 sequences, with roughly 26% occurring only once. Deletions cut 7 bases from V and 4 bases from J, with 17 bases between. This CDR3 spans 14 amino acids. CDR1 is SQVTM and CDR2 is ANQGSEA in the germline V gene. The sample here was PBMCs, taken before TCRalphabeta/CD19-depleted stem cell transplant. The TCR comes from a girl aged 2 to 9 with Fanconi anemia, due to receive a stem cell transplant. The V and J genes are TRBV29-1 and TRBJ2-1; D could derive from TRBD1 or TRBD2 (5 bases each). The CDR3 coding sequence is TGCAGCGCCGAGGGGTACACCACGTACAATGAGCAGTTCTTC. This encodes CSAEGYTTYNEQFF.